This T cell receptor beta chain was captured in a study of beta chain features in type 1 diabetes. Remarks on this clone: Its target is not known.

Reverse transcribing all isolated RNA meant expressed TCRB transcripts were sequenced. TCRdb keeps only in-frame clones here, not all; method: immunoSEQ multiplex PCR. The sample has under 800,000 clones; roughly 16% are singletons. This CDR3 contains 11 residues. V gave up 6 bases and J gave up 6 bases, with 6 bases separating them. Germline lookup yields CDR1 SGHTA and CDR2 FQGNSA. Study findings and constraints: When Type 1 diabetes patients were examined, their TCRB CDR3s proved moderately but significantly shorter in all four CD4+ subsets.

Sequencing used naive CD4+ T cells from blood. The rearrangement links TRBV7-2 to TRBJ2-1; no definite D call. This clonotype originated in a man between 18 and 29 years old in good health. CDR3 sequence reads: CASSRSNEQFF. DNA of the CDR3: TGTGCCAGCAGTAGAAGCAATGAGCAGTTCTTC.